Here is one TCR beta chain with its context. The antigen is not known. The whole isolated RNA underwent reverse transcription, so sequencing captured expressed TCRB transcripts. The repertoire was sequenced with immunoSEQ multiplex PCR; TCRdb's copy has only in-frame clones and lacks some. This table has around 300,000 clones, about 7.8% appearing once. The CDR3 is 15 amino acids. Trimming took 5 bases from V and 4 from J, leaving 17 bases between them. The germline V gene has CDR1 SGHTA and CDR2 FQGNSA. This entry comes from a study of beta chain features in type 1 diabetes. Study details: Taken together, all samples contributed some 98 million examined sorted cells.

Regarding the study as a whole: Reduced insertions and increased deletions marked VDJ junctions in type 1 diabetes patients. There was a possibility that cDNA sequencing over-represented cells with high TCR expression.

The sample comprised central memory CD4+ T cells from blood. The chain employs TRBV7-2 and TRBJ1-1; D unresolved. This TCR was recovered from a woman aged 18-35 years in good health. CDR3 sequence (DNA): TGTGCCAGCAGCCAACGGACGGGAGGGAGCACTGAAGCTTTCTTT. Residues: CASSQRTGGSTEAFF. Drawing the rest from reference TRBV7-2 and TRBJ1-1, the complete variable domain is GAGVSQSPSNKVTEKGKDVELRCDPISGHTALYWYRQSLGQGLEFLIYFQGNSAPDKSGLPSDRFSAERTGGSVSTLTIQRTQQEDSAVYLCASSQRTGGSTEAFFGQGTRLTVV.